This TCR beta chain originates from a study of cytomegalovirus exposure and HLA in healthy donors. This CDR3 is 15 amino acids long. V shed 6 bases and J shed 0 bases, with 15 bases lying between them. Germline CDR1 SQVTM, CDR2 ANQGSEA. PCR was performed using 60 Vbeta and 13 Jbeta primers. Repertoires were generated with immunoSEQ multiplex PCR, while TCRdb's copy carries only in-frame clones and drops some. The sample lists about 90,000 clones; around 79% were seen once. The rearrangement links TRBV29-1 to TRBJ2-1; D is ambiguous. This TCR came from a woman in her 40s in good health and CMV-seropositive. Specimen: PBMCs. CDR3 sequence: CSVANTPSSYNEQFF. CDR3 sequence (DNA): TGCAGCGTCGCAAATACCCCGAGCTCCTACAATGAGCAGTTCTTC.